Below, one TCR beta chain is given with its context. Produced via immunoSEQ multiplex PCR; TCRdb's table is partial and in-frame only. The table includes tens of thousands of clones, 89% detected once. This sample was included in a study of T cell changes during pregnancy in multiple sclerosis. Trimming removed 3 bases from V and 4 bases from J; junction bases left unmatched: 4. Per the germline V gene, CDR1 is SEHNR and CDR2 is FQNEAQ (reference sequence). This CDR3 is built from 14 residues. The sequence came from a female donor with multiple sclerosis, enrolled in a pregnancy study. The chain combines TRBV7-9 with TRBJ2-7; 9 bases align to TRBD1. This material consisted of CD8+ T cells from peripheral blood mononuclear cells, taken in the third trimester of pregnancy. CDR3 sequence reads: CASSFETGGYEQYF. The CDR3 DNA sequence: TGTGCCAGCAGCTTCGAGACAGGGGGTTACGAGCAGTACTTC.